This section outlines one T cell receptor beta chain sequence together with its context. Its matching antigen is unknown. At the end of about ten days of culture, CD4+ T cells were isolated. Nucleocapsid antibodies stayed negative before and after vaccination, showing no earlier SARS-CoV-2 infection. The entry originates in a study of vaccination effects on CD4 cells after COVID-19. Assay used: immunoSEQ multiplex PCR; TCRdb lists only in-frame clones, some missing. The sample has tens of thousands of clones, roughly 75% seen once. The germline CDR1 and CDR2 sequences are LNHDA and SQIVND (reference sequence). The CDR3 consists of 16 residues. Trimming took off 0 bases at V and 0 bases at J, with 6 bases between the two ends. Study-wide points: Clones induced by infection and by vaccine showed marked clonal contraction late after vaccination.

The chain is built from TRBV19 and TRBJ2-6; D is perhaps TRBD1 (5 bases). This sequence originates from a human donor who received a COVID-19 vaccine. This sample comprised CD4+ T cells from PBMCs cultured without peptide, obtained before COVID-19 vaccination. In DNA form, the CDR3 reads TGTGCCAGTAGTATAGACAGGGCCTCTGGGGCCAACGTCCTGACTTTC. Translating it yields CASSIDRASGANVLTF. The full variable domain, with the rest looked up from reference TRBV19 and TRBJ2-6, is DGGITQSPKYLFRKEGQNVTLSCEQNLNHDAMYWYRQDPGQGLRLIYYSQIVNDFQKGDIAEGYSVSREKKESFPLTVTSAQKNPTAFYLCASSIDRASGANVLTFGAGSRLTVL.